One and the same sample provided the 27 T cell receptor beta chains below, sequenced in a study of blood T cell repertoires in COVID-19. The data were produced by immunoSEQ multiplex PCR, yet TCRdb's version contains in-frame clones alone and is incomplete. The table lists roughly 92,000 clones, around nine tenths of them singletons. Sequences were obtained from peripheral blood. Receptors were obtained from a man aged 45-65 years with acute or convalescent COVID-19.

The chain joins TRBV28 to TRBJ1-1, with TRBD1 matching 10 bases. The trim removed 5 bases at V and 5 bases at J, leaving 5 bases unmatched. Germline assignment: CDR1 MDHEN and CDR2 SYDVKM. The CDR3 is 14 amino acids. In DNA form, the CDR3 reads TGTGCCAGCAGTCTCGGACAGGGGGGTACTGAAGCTTTCTTT. This encodes CASSLGQGGTEAFF.

The chain is built from TRBV27 and TRBJ2-1; 7 bases fit TRBD1. The ends lost 2 bases at V and 7 bases at J; junction bases unmatched: 8. This CDR3 contains 15 residues. The germline gives CDR1 MNHEY, CDR2 SMNVEV (reference sequence). The CDR3 DNA reads as TGTGCCAGCAGTTTAGGGGCCGTCAGGGGGAATGAGCAGTTCTTC. Its translation: CASSLGAVRGNEQFF.

The rearrangement joins TRBV27 to TRBJ1-5, with TRBD1 as a possible D gene (5 bases). The CDR3 covers 19 residues. Trimming removed 5 bases from V and 0 bases from J, with 23 bases in between. Looked up from germline, CDR1 is MNHEY and CDR2 is SMNVEV (reference sequence). This chain's CDR3 is CASSPPGRGLLVSNQPQHF. CDR3 nucleotides: TGTGCCAGCAGTCCCCCGGGGAGGGGCCTCCTCGTTAGCAATCAGCCCCAGCATTTT.

This chain links TRBV18 with TRBJ1-5; 10 bases align to TRBD1. Germline lookup yields CDR1 KGHSH and CDR2 LQKENI. J gave up 5 bases and V 3 bases, and 4 bases lay outside the gene matches. The CDR3 has 15 amino acids. The CDR3 loop is CASSPRQGADQPQHF. The DNA for the CDR3 is TGTGCCAGCTCACCGAGACAGGGGGCGGATCAGCCCCAGCATTTT.

The chain joins TRBV7-8 to TRBJ1-5, with 8 bases fitting TRBD1. CDR1 SGHVS and CDR2 FQNEAQ come from the germline V gene. This CDR3 comprises 15 residues. Trimming removed 4 bases from V and 3 bases from J; junction bases left unmatched: 5. In DNA form, the CDR3 reads TGTGCCAGCAGCTCAAGGACAGGGTCCAATCAGCCCCAGCATTTT. Its translation is CASSSRTGSNQPQHF.

This clone was found a few times. The CDR3 is CASSQPGLAAANEQFF. As DNA, the CDR3 is TGTGCCAGCAGCCAGCCAGGACTAGCGGCAGCGAATGAGCAGTTCTTC. The genes are TRBV3-1 (or the pseudogene TRBV3-2) and TRBJ2-1; 10 bases match TRBD2. The CDR3 contains 16 residues. With V trimmed by 3 bases and J by 7 bases, 9 bases remained unmatched. CDR1 and CDR2 (germline): LGHDT, YNNKEL (reference sequence).

The rearrangement joins TRBV1 to TRBJ1-4; the D call in the table, TRBD1, was not verified against the DNA. TRBV1 is a recognized pseudogene. This CDR3 is 20 amino acids long. The CDR3 DNA follows: TGCACCAGCAGCCAAGATCAGGGAGACAGGGGTCTAGGTCCGGAGGAAAAACTGTTTTTT. Residues: CTSSQDQGDRGLGPEEKLFF.

V and J are TRBV19 and TRBJ2-2; TRBD1 matches at 7 bases. The CDR3 length is 16 residues. CDR1 is LNHDA, CDR2 SQIVND, per germline (reference sequence). J was trimmed by 4 bases and V by 3 bases; bases with no gene match: 8. CDR3 residues: CASSIPTGMGTGELFF. Here the CDR3 DNA reads TGTGCCAGTAGTATTCCGACAGGGATGGGCACCGGGGAGCTGTTTTTT.

The rearrangement joins TRBV7-8 to TRBJ1-1; D may be TRBD1 (5 bases). The CDR3 length is 15 residues. The V and J ends lost 5 bases and 5 bases respectively, with 18 bases between them. CDR1 is SGHVS and CDR2 is FQNEAQ in the germline V gene. CDR3 in amino acids: CASSRTSGGRTEAFF. The CDR3 DNA reads as TGTGCCAGCAGCCGAACCTCGGGGGGGAGGACTGAAGCTTTCTTT. Filled out from reference TRBV7-8 and TRBJ1-1, the complete variable domain reads GAGVSQSPRYKVAKRGQDVALRCDPISGHVSLFWYQQALGQGPEFLTYFQNEAQLDKSGLPSDRFFAERPEGSVSTLKIQRTQQEDSAVYLCASSRTSGGRTEAFFGQGTRLTVV.

The chain combines TRBV14 with TRBJ2-7; 9 bases are shared with TRBD2. With V trimmed by 1 base and J by 6 bases, 7 bases remained unmatched. There are 15 residues in the CDR3. Germline V gene lookup returns CDR1 SGHDN and CDR2 FVKESK. The CDR3 is CASSQGVSGSFEQYF. The CDR3 region has the DNA TGTGCCAGCAGCCAAGGTGTTAGCGGGAGCTTCGAGCAGTACTTC.

The V gene is TRBV12-3 or TRBV12-4, the J gene TRBJ1-1; maybe TRBD1 (5 bases). CDR3 size: 13 residues. The V end was cut by 9 bases, the J end by 1 base, with 12 bases between. CDR3 protein: CASLGGKNTEAFF. For the CDR3, the DNA is TGTGCCAGTTTGGGGGGGAAGAACACTGAAGCTTTCTTT.

The chain combines TRBV3-1 (or the pseudogene TRBV3-2) with TRBJ1-1; no clear D gene. V lost 0 bases, J lost 8 bases, and 7 bases lay in between. This CDR3 has 12 residues. Per germline, CDR1 LGHDT and CDR2 YNNKEL (reference sequence). DNA for the CDR3: TGTGCCAGCAGCCAAGATTCGGGGGAAGCTTTCTTT. Amino acid sequence: CASSQDSGEAFF.

The rearrangement joins TRBV4-1 to TRBJ2-2; 8 bases match TRBD1. J gave up 3 bases and V 1 base, and 1 base lay outside the gene matches. The CDR3 length is 15 residues. Germline values: CDR1 MGHRA, CDR2 YSYEKL. CDR3 DNA sequence: TGCGCCAGCAGCCAAGGGGACAGGTACACCGGGGAGCTGTTTTTT. It specifies CASSQGDRYTGELFF.

This sequence joins TRBV9 and TRBJ1-6; D might be TRBD1 (6 bases). The CDR3 extends over 16 amino acids. Trimming cost V 1 base and J 0 bases, with 8 bases left between them. Germline CDR1 SGDLS, CDR2 YYNGEE. DNA of the CDR3: TGTGCCAGCAGCGTACAGGGGAGCTCCTATAATTCACCCCTCCACTTT. It codes for CASSVQGSSYNSPLHF.

This clone was seen more than once but under ten times. The chain combines TRBV2 with TRBJ2-2, with TRBD1 matching 9 bases. CDR3 length: 15 amino acids. CDR1 is SNHLY and CDR2 is FYNNEI in the germline V gene. The V gene end was trimmed by 5 bases and the J gene end by 4 bases; junction bases not matched to a gene: 5. CDR3 coding DNA: TGTGCCAGCAGTCAGGACAGGGGATCCACCGGGGAGCTGTTTTTT. Translation: CASSQDRGSTGELFF.

This rearrangement joins TRBV15 to TRBJ2-1, with D perhaps TRBD1 (7 bases). V shed 2 bases and J shed 4 bases, with 9 bases lying between them. The CDR3 has 14 residues. The germline V gene encodes CDR1 LNHNV and CDR2 YYDKDF (reference sequence). The CDR3: CATSRPGGYNEQFF. In nucleotides, the CDR3 is TGTGCCACCAGCAGACCAGGGGGGTACAATGAGCAGTTCTTC.

The rearrangement uses TRBV5-6 and TRBJ2-7; TRBD2 agrees at 10 bases. The V segment lost 5 bases and the J segment 5 bases; nucleotides outside the gene matches: 10. This CDR3 is built from 15 residues. Germline-derived CDR1 and CDR2 are SGHDT and YYEEEE. For the CDR3, the DNA is TGTGCCAGCAGGGGTTATGGGACTAGCGTCGACGAGCAGTACTTC. This sequence encodes CASRGYGTSVDEQYF.

V is TRBV5-4 and J is TRBJ1-1, with no clear D. The germline V gene has CDR1 SGHNT and CDR2 YYREEE (reference sequence). V was shortened by 4 bases and J by 5 bases, with 21 bases between the two germline ends. The CDR3 has 16 amino acids. CDR3 nucleotides: TGTGCCAGCAGCGCTCCCATAAAGTTGGGCGGGACTGAAGCTTTCTTT. It translates to CASSAPIKLGGTEAFF.

CDR3: CASRREGGANEQFF. CDR3 nucleotides: TGTGCCAGTAGGCGGGAGGGCGGTGCAAATGAGCAGTTCTTC. The chain couples TRBV6-5 to TRBJ2-1; TRBD2 agrees at 9 bases. Trimming cost V 9 bases and J 7 bases; bases outside gene matches: 10. The CDR3 sequence is 14 residues long. The V gene's germline CDR1 is MNHEY and CDR2 SVGAGI.

The gene calls are TRBV19 and TRBJ1-1; 9 nucleotides line up with TRBD1. Germline CDR1 is LNHDA and CDR2 is SQIVND (reference sequence). This CDR3 spans 13 amino acids. V trimming: 3 bases; J trimming: 10 bases; junction bases outside the gene matches: 6. As DNA, the CDR3 is TGTGCCAGTAGTATTACGGGACAGGGTAGAGCTTTCTTT. Protein: CASSITGQGRAFF.

This chain links TRBV5-6 with TRBJ2-5; weak D call: TRBD1 (6 bases). V gave up 1 base and J gave up 5 bases, with 9 bases separating them. Germline lookup yields CDR1 SGHDT and CDR2 YYEEEE. The CDR3 length is 13 residues. Written as DNA, the CDR3 is TGTGCCAGCAGCTTGATTGGGGGCGAGACCCAGTACTTC. Amino acids: CASSLIGGETQYF. The complete variable domain, with remaining parts taken from reference TRBV5-6 and TRBJ2-5, reads DAGVTQSPTHLIKTRGQQVTLRCSPKSGHDTVSWYQQALGQGPQFIFQYYEEEERQRGNFPDRFSGHQFPNYSSELNVNALLLGDSALYLCASSLIGGETQYFGPGTRLLVL.

The chain recombines TRBV15 with TRBJ1-5, with D uncertain. V lost 0 bases and J 0 bases, leaving 9 bases between the germline ends. The CDR3 extends over 16 amino acids. The germline V gene encodes CDR1 LNHNV and CDR2 YYDKDF (reference sequence). The CDR3 spells CATSREQPNSNQPQHF. CDR3 nucleotides: TGTGCCACCAGCAGAGAACAGCCAAATAGCAATCAGCCCCAGCATTTT.

CDR3 coding DNA: TGTGCTAGTGCAAACCAGGGGTTTTTAGACAATCAGCCCCAGCATTTT. It codes for CASANQGFLDNQPQHF. The chain carries TRBV12-5 and TRBJ1-5, with TRBD1 as a possible D gene (6 bases). Per germline, CDR1 LGHNT and CDR2 FRNRAP. Between the trimmed V and J ends, which lost 7 bases and 3 bases, there was a span of 19 bases. CDR3 length: 16 amino acids.

The chain combines TRBV7-8 with TRBJ2-1, with 7 bases that match TRBD2. CDR3 length: 14 residues. Trimming cost V 1 base and J 7 bases; bases outside gene matches: 4. Germline CDR1 reads SGHVS; CDR2 reads FQNEAQ. The CDR3 bases are TGTGCCAGCAGCTTAGAGCGGGGTACGAATGAGCAGTTCTTC. It yields the protein CASSLERGTNEQFF.

This clone was observed a single time. This chain uses TRBV6-5 with TRBJ1-1; D is unclear. Germline V gene lookup returns CDR1 MNHEY and CDR2 SVGAGI. The CDR3 has 12 residues. The V end was cut by 8 bases, the J end by 3 bases, with 10 bases between. The CDR3 coding sequence is TGTGCCAGCCAGAGGAGTCACACTGAAGCTTTCTTT. Translating it yields CASQRSHTEAFF.

The rearrangement links TRBV29-1 to TRBJ2-1; D gene unclear. Germline V gene lookup returns CDR1 SQVTM and CDR2 ANQGSEA. The CDR3 totals 14 residues. Between the trimmed V and J ends, which lost 2 bases and 0 bases, there was a span of 8 bases. CDR3 region: CSVERHSSYNEQFF. The CDR3 nucleotides read TGCAGCGTTGAACGACATAGCTCCTACAATGAGCAGTTCTTC.

The V and J genes are TRBV19 and TRBJ2-1, with 9 bases that match TRBD2. The CDR3 extends over 15 amino acids. J lost 8 bases, V lost 6 bases, and 11 bases had no gene match. The germline CDR1 and CDR2 sequences are LNHDA and SQIVND (reference sequence). CDR3 sequence reads: CASSPGTSRIHEQFF. DNA of the CDR3: TGTGCCAGTAGCCCCGGGACTAGCAGGATCCATGAGCAGTTCTTC.